The text below deals with one T cell receptor beta chain. Its antigen is as yet unknown. The same CDR3 also results from other DNA sequences found in this sample. This sample was included in a study of cytomegalovirus exposure and HLA in healthy donors. Across the study: Early released data comprised 80 million or so unique TCRs from HLA-typed donors.

Overall study findings and caveats: In an earlier analysis, productive rearrangement rates for most beta V segments clustered near 87% or 30%. It was confirmed in vitro that a few of the CMV-associated chains were specific for CMV antigens.

In germline, CDR1 is SGDLS, CDR2 YYNGEE. The V end was cut by 0 bases, the J end by 0 bases, with 7 bases between. The CDR3 sequence is 14 residues long. Donors were nominally healthy when sampled, though unrecorded immune exposures were likely. Primers included in the PCR were 60 Vbeta and 13 Jbeta primers. The method was immunoSEQ multiplex PCR; TCRdb's version includes in-frame clones alone and lacks a portion of them. This sample has about 50,000 clones, with roughly 80% found just once. The specimen was PBMCs. The rearrangement uses TRBV9 and TRBJ2-7; D uncertain. The sequence derives from a woman aged 40 to 50 in good health and CMV-seropositive. The DNA of the CDR3 is TGTGCCAGCAGCGTAGGAGGCAGCTCCTACGAGCAGTACTTC. Amino acid sequence: CASSVGGSSYEQYF.